These T cell receptor beta chains were read from a single sample in a study of neurological immune-mediated disorders. TCRdb independently ran MiXCR on the 5' RACE reads; one entry per CDR3 protein. The repertoire has about 60,000 distinct CDR3 sequences, roughly 10% of them found once; the top ten carry about 6.6%. Sample: PBMCs. Source of these receptors: a male donor with HTLV-1-associated myelopathy (HAM/TSP). Each CDR3 is given with its conserved first and last residue. The order of the fields is D gene, V gene, clone size, J gene, CDR3 protein. D genes are given only for firm matches. Expanded clones are given a class, and other clones once, few, many or no size at all.

>-|TRBV14|-|TRBJ2-5
CASSQDVSAASQETQYF
>-|TRBV5-1|many|TRBJ2-6
CASKDSSGANVLTF
>TRBD1|TRBV5-1|many|TRBJ1-5
CASSSTGVGQPQHF
>TRBD1|TRBV5-1|many|TRBJ2-2
CASSLAGQGYTGELFF
>TRBD1|TRBV5-1|many|TRBJ2-6
CASSPTGVGANVLTF
>-|TRBV11-2|many|TRBJ2-7
CASSLNGYEQYF
>-|TRBV4-3|many|TRBJ1-6
CASSQALVGSSYNSPLHF
>TRBD1|TRBV6-2/TRBV6-3|many|TRBJ2-7
CASRKTGGAGEQYF
>TRBD2|TRBV10-3|many|TRBJ2-1
CATIKPGLAGNEQFF
>-|TRBV29-1|many|TRBJ1-1
CSVEFRSENTEAFF
>-|TRBV6-1|few|TRBJ1-5
CASTWTLVDQPQHF
>TRBD2|TRBV5-1|many|TRBJ2-1
CASSSGLAGSYNEQFF
>-|TRBV7-9|many|TRBJ2-7
CASSIGTTYEQYF
>TRBD1|TRBV24-1|many|TRBJ1-1
CATKTGGDNTEAFF
>TRBD2|TRBV5-1|many|TRBJ2-3
CASSLERGSTDTQYF
>-|TRBV14|many|TRBJ2-7
CASSQGKWAGGIRYF
>-|TRBV20-1|once|TRBJ1-4
CSGRMVNKKLFF
>TRBD2|TRBV29-1|many|TRBJ2-3
CSVSASGGATDTQYF
>TRBD2|TRBV12-3/TRBV12-4|many|TRBJ2-2
CASSLLRGGPTGELFF
>TRBD2|TRBV28|-|TRBJ2-1
CRAGVNTEQFF
>-|TRBV7-9|many|TRBJ2-5
CASSLYLAETQYF
>-|TRBV15|many|TRBJ2-4
CATSRDSPLAKNIQYF
>-|TRBV29-1|medium-sized|TRBJ2-1
CSVAHLEQFF
>TRBD1|TRBV5-1|-|TRBJ2-5
CASSSPLGQGQETQYF
>-|TRBV5-5|many|TRBJ2-2
CASSLDPGTGELFF
>-|TRBV10-3|many|TRBJ1-4
CAISESAGGGEKLFF